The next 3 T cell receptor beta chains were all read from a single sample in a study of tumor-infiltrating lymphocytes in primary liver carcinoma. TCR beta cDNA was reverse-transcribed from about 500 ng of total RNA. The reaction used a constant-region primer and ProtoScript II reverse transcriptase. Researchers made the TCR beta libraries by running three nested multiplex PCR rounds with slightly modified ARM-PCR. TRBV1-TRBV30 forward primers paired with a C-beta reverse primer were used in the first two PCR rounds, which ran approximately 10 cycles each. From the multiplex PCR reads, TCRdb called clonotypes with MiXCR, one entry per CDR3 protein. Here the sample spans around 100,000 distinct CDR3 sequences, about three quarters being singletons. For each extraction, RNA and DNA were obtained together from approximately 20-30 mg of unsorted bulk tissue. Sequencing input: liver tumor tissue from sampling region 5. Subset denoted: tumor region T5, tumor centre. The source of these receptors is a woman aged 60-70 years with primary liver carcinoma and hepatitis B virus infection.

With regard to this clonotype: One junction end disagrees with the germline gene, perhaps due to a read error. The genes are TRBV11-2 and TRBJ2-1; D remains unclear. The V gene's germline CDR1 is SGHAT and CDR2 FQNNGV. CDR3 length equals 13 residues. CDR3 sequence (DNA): TGTGCCGGCAGTCGCGAAAACTACAATGTGCAGTTCTTC. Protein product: CAGSRENYNVQFF.

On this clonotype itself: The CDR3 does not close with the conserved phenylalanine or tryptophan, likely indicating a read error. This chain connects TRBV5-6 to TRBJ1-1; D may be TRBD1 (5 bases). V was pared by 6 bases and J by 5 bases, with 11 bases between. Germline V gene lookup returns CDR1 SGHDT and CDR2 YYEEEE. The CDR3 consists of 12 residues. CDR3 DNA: TGTGCCAGCACGGGGGACTTTACTGAAGCTTTCCTT. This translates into CASTGDFTEAFL.

CDR3 amino acids: CASSLIHGHWYRGEQFF. Written as DNA, the CDR3 is TGTGCCAGCAGCTTAATCCACGGACATTGGTACAGGGGTGAGCAGTTCTTC. The J gene is TRBJ2-1, the V gene TRBV11-2, with 7 nucleotides matching TRBD1. The CDR3 has 17 residues. Germline V gives CDR1 SGHAT, CDR2 FQNNGV. V gave up 2 bases and J gave up 9 bases; unmatched junction bases: 16.